Detailed here is one T cell receptor beta chain. The data stem from a study of blood T cell repertoires in COVID-19. At the level of the study: Collection of acute and convalescent COVID-19 samples took place in the United States, Italy and Spain. In each case, the material was cDNA or gDNA derived from T cells, B-cell-depleted T cells, or PBMCs.

Authors' analysis steps: For nucleated cells, counts were estimated from reference gene primer amplification. TCRdb's table, derived via immunoSEQ multiplex PCR, lists solely in-frame clones and lacks some. V, J and clone size were drawn from that table, and D and trimming were deduced from the DNA. The table has around 58,000 clones, 91% seen once. CDR1 MNHEY and CDR2 SVGAGI come from the germline V gene. Trimming left V 4 bases short and J 3 bases short, with 8 bases between. CDR3 length: 13 residues. This sequence was found in a woman aged 55 to 70 with active or convalescent COVID-19. The V gene is TRBV6-5, the J gene TRBJ2-3; tentatively, D is TRBD1 (6 bases). The sequencing input was peripheral blood. The DNA for the CDR3 is TGTGCCAGCAGTTTTAGGGGGACAGATACGCAGTATTTT. This gives the protein CASSFRGTDTQYF.